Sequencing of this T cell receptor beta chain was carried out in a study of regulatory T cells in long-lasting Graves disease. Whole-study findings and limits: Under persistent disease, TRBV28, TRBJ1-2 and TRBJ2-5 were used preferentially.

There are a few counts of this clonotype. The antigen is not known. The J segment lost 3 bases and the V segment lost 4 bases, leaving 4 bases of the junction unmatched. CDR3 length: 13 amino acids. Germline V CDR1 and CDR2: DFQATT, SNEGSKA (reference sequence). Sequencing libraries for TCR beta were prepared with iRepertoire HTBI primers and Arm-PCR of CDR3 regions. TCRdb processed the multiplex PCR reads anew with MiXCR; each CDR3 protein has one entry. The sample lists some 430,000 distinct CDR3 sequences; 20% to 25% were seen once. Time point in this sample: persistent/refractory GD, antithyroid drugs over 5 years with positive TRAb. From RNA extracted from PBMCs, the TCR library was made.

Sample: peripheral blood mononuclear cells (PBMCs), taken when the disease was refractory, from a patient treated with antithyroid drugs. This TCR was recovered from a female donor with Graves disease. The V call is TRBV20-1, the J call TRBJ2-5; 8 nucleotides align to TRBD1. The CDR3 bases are TGCAGTGCTACAAGACAGGGGAAAGAGACCCAGTACTTC. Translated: CSATRQGKETQYF.